Following are 24 T cell receptor beta chains from one sample sequenced in a study of T cell repertoires in cytomegalovirus infection. TCRdb reanalysed the reads using MiXCR and keeps one entry per CDR3 protein. The top ten clones hold around an eighth of a sample with about a million distinct CDR3 sequences, around a third of them seen once. The antigens for these receptors are not known. The starting material was cultured CD8+ T cells from PBMCs, obtained from culture after CMV antigen stimulation. Every receptor here comes from a human donor in good health (CMV status not recorded). Some clones in this sample may be carry-over from other donors' samples.

In its sample, this clonotype was seen once. As the CDR3 is not closed by the conserved phenylalanine or tryptophan, this likely results from a read error. The CDR3 loop is CATSRERGRYEQYL. CDR3 coding DNA: TGTGCCACCAGCAGAGAACGGGGACGCTACGAGCAGTACTTA. The chain links TRBV15 to TRBJ2-7; either TRBD1 or TRBD2 may supply D (5 bases each). The CDR3 has 14 residues. Trimming took 0 bases from V and 3 from J, leaving 9 bases between them. The germline V gene encodes CDR1 LNHNV and CDR2 YYDKDF (reference sequence).

This rearrangement joins TRBV6-8 to TRBJ2-2; D is unresolved. V was pared by 0 bases and J by 0 bases, with 5 bases between. The length of the CDR3 is 15 residues. CDR1 and CDR2 from the germline V gene are MNHGY and SAAAGT. Here the CDR3 DNA reads TGTGCCAGCAGTTACTCCATTTCGAACACCGGGGAGCTGTTTTTT. Its protein is CASSYSISNTGELFF.

The V gene is TRBV25-1, the J gene TRBJ2-3; TRBD2 aligns across 10 bases. The ends lost 1 base at V and 0 bases at J; junction bases unmatched: 10. Germline loops: CDR1 MGHDK, CDR2 SYGVNS. This CDR3 has 19 amino acids. The CDR3 here is CASSESETSGSPSTDTQYF. In DNA form, the CDR3 reads TGTGCCAGCAGTGAATCCGAGACTAGCGGGTCTCCGAGCACAGATACGCAGTATTTT.

The chain joins TRBV6-5 to TRBJ1-4; D ambiguous. Deletions cut 0 bases from V and 6 bases from J, with 11 bases between. The germline V gene encodes CDR1 MNHEY and CDR2 SVGAGI. This CDR3 contains 15 residues. CDR3 residues: CASSYSELGDEKLFF. For the CDR3, the DNA is TGTGCCAGCAGTTACTCGGAGCTTGGAGATGAAAAACTGTTTTTT.

Comments on this clonotype: One junction end does not reproduce the germline sequence, and a read error may be involved. The CDR3 coding sequence is TGCGCCAACAGCCCCCCCACTGGAGATACGCAGTATTTT. It is translated as CANSPPTGDTQYF. The gene calls are TRBV4-1 and TRBJ2-3; the D is unclear. CDR1 and CDR2 from the germline V gene are MGHRA and YSYEKL. CDR3 length equals 13 residues.

This clonotype was seen a handful of times. A read error may account for a junction end that differs from germline. The chain has TRBV4-1 and TRBJ1-2; D uncertain. Germline-derived CDR1 and CDR2 are MGHRA and YSYEKL. The CDR3 runs 14 residues. The CDR3 DNA sequence: TGTGCCAGCAGCCAAGAAGGGTTTAACTATGGCTACACCTTC. Translation: CASSQEGFNYGYTF.

The chain recombines TRBV10-3 with TRBJ2-7; tentatively, D is TRBD2 (7 bases). The CDR3 loop spans 14 amino acids. V was pared by 3 bases and J by 6 bases, with 15 bases between. Germline CDR1 reads ENHRY; CDR2 reads SYGVKD. CDR3 amino acids: CAISERGGAVEQYV. The DNA of the CDR3 is TGTGCCATCAGTGAAAGGGGGGGGGCCGTCGAGCAGTACGTC.

This clonotype was found many times. The chain carries TRBV6-2 or TRBV6-3 and TRBJ1-1; TRBD1 is a possible D gene (6 bases). Germline values: CDR1 MNHEY, CDR2 SVGEGT. The CDR3 contains 14 residues. The V gene lost 0 bases and the J gene lost 6 bases, with 11 bases spanning the gap. DNA of the CDR3: TGTGCCAGCAGTTACTCGACGGCAGGGGCTGAAGCTTTCTTT. This translates into CASSYSTAGAEAFF.

The chain combines TRBV4-1 with TRBJ1-1; D is possibly TRBD1 (5 bases). Trimming cost V 4 bases and J 0 bases, with 12 bases left between them. Germline V gives CDR1 MGHRA, CDR2 YSYEKL. CDR3 length: 15 amino acids. This CDR3 reads CASSLGQRVNTEAFF. CDR3 bases: TGCGCCAGCAGCCTAGGACAAAGGGTGAACACTGAAGCTTTCTTT.

This clonotype has just a few counts. This chain connects TRBV6-2 or TRBV6-3 to TRBJ1-4; the D gene is possibly TRBD1 (6 bases). CDR1 MNHEY and CDR2 SVGEGT come from the germline V gene. The CDR3 length is 16 residues. Trimming cost V 2 bases and J 5 bases, with 15 bases left between them. CDR3 sequence reads: CASSYGTSRRNEKLFF. DNA of the CDR3: TGTGCCAGCAGTTACGGGACATCTCGGAGGAATGAAAAACTGTTTTTT.

This clonotype has just a few counts. V is TRBV6-6 and J is TRBJ2-7, with TRBD1 matching 9 bases. Germline trimming cut 2 bases from V and 4 bases from J; bases unmatched to any gene: 3. Germline lookup yields CDR1 MNHNY and CDR2 SVGAGI (reference sequence). The CDR3 has 14 amino acids. The CDR3 loop reads CASSYETGGYEQYF. The CDR3 DNA reads as TGTGCCAGCAGTTACGAGACAGGGGGGTACGAGCAGTACTTC.

This clonotype came up many times. The chain links TRBV7-6 to TRBJ2-5; possible D gene TRBD1, 5 bases. The V end was cut by 2 bases, the J end by 5 bases, with 15 bases between. The CDR3 contains 15 residues. The germline V gene has CDR1 SGHVS and CDR2 FNYEAQ. CDR3 coding DNA: TGTGCCAGCAGCTTATACGACAGTCACACGGAGACCCAGTACTTC. This codes for CASSLYDSHTETQYF.

The chain combines TRBV5-6 with TRBJ2-2, with 7 bases fitting TRBD1. The V gene's germline CDR1 is SGHDT and CDR2 YYEEEE. V lost 6 bases to trimming and J lost 4 bases; unmatched junction nucleotides: 6. CDR3 length equals 14 residues. This chain's CDR3 is CASTLRDSTGELFF. CDR3 DNA sequence: TGTGCCAGCACCCTCCGGGACAGCACCGGGGAGCTGTTTTTT.

The rearrangement uses TRBV19 and TRBJ2-4; D gene uncertain. V was pared by 0 bases and J by 0 bases, with 12 bases between. The CDR3 is 17 residues long. The germline CDR1 and CDR2 sequences are LNHDA and SQIVND (reference sequence). The CDR3 DNA reads as TGTGCCAGTAGTATAGACCCGATTGGTTTAGCCAAAAACATTCAGTACTTC. Encoded protein: CASSIDPIGLAKNIQYF. The complete variable domain, with remaining parts taken from reference TRBV19 and TRBJ2-4, reads DGGITQSPKYLFRKEGQNVTLSCEQNLNHDAMYWYRQDPGQGLRLIYYSQIVNDFQKGDIAEGYSVSREKKESFPLTVTSAQKNPTAFYLCASSIDPIGLAKNIQYFGAGTRLSVL.

The rearrangement links TRBV4-3 to TRBJ2-7, with 9 bases lining up with TRBD1. Germline-derived CDR1 and CDR2 are LGHNA and YSLEER. This CDR3 region has 16 residues. The V gene end was trimmed by 4 bases and the J gene end by 4 bases; junction bases not matched to a gene: 11. The CDR3 reads CASSRITGTGFYEQYF. The CDR3 coding sequence is TGCGCCAGCAGCCGAATCACCGGGACAGGGTTTTACGAGCAGTACTTC.

A few counts support this clonotype. This chain connects TRBV5-1 to TRBJ1-1; TRBD1 is a possible D gene (5 bases). Trimming left V 4 bases short and J 6 bases short, with 10 bases between. The germline gives CDR1 SGHRS, CDR2 YFSETQ. The CDR3 has 12 residues. The CDR3 spells CASSVQGPEAFF. In DNA, the CDR3 is TGCGCCAGCAGCGTTCAGGGCCCTGAAGCTTTCTTT.

The rearrangement links TRBV7-9 to TRBJ1-5, with no clear D. The V and J ends lost 1 base and 7 bases respectively, with 11 bases between them. The V gene's germline CDR1 is SEHNR and CDR2 FQNEAQ (reference sequence). The CDR3 covers 14 residues. CDR3 DNA sequence: TGTGCCAGCAGCTTAGGAGGCACCCGGCAGCCCCAGCATTTT. Protein sequence: CASSLGGTRQPQHF.

This clonotype occurred once. The genes are TRBV6-1 and TRBJ2-7; D is uncertain. The V and J ends lost 0 bases and 2 bases respectively, with 11 bases between them. CDR3 length equals 15 residues. In germline, CDR1 is MNHNS, CDR2 SASEGT. CDR3 amino acids: CASSEAKGGPYEQYV. CDR3 nucleotides: TGTGCCAGCAGTGAAGCAAAGGGCGGACCCTACGAGCAGTACGTC.

The V gene is TRBV20-1, the J gene TRBJ2-7; D may be TRBD2 (6 bases). The CDR3 runs 14 residues. The germline V gene has CDR1 DFQATT and CDR2 SNEGSKA (reference sequence). V lost 5 bases, J lost 3 bases, and 17 bases lay in between. This chain's CDR3 is CSALMGLEFYEQYV. The CDR3 coding sequence is TGCAGTGCTCTCATGGGACTGGAATTCTACGAGCAGTACGTC.

In regard to this clonotype: This may stem from a read error, because a much larger clone lies one nucleotide away. The chain recombines TRBV2 with TRBJ1-1; D unclear. Germline V CDR1 and CDR2: SNHLY, FYNNEI. V was cut by 7 bases and J by 3 bases, with 3 bases left in between. The CDR3 sequence is 10 residues long. This CDR3 reads CASMDTEAFF. Here the CDR3 DNA reads TGTGCCAGCATGGACACTGAAGCTTTCTTT. The full variable domain, completed using reference TRBV2 and TRBJ1-1, is EPEVTQTPSHQVTQMGQEVILRCVPISNHLYFYWYRQILGQKVEFLVSFYNNEISEKSEIFDDQFSVERPDGSNFTLKIRSTKLEDSAMYFCASMDTEAFFGQGTRLTVV.

V is TRBV7-9 and J is TRBJ1-2, with D hard to call. The CDR3 sequence is 15 residues long. V was clipped by 0 bases and J by 5 bases, with 13 bases between them. Per germline, CDR1 SEHNR and CDR2 FQNEAQ (reference sequence). CDR3 coding DNA: TGTGCCAGCAGCTTAGCGCTCCTCAAGACGTATGGCTACACCTTC. It specifies CASSLALLKTYGYTF. Drawing the rest from reference TRBV7-9 and TRBJ1-2, the complete variable domain is DTGVSQNPRHKITKRGQNVTFRCDPISEHNRLYWYRQTLGQGPEFLTYFQNEAQLEKSRLLSDRFSAERPKGSFSTLEIQRTEQGDSAMYLCASSLALLKTYGYTFGSGTRLTVV.

The V gene is TRBV6-2 or TRBV6-3, the J gene TRBJ2-1; TRBD2 matches at 9 bases. Trimming took 6 bases from V and 7 from J; bases not matched to a gene: 10. This CDR3 has 15 amino acids. CDR1 is MNHEY, CDR2 SVGEGT, per germline. The CDR3 region is CASSRIGGGANEQFF. CDR3 coding DNA: TGTGCCAGCAGCCGCATCGGCGGGGGGGCAAATGAGCAGTTCTTC.

Concerning this clonotype itself: An end of the junction does not agree with germline; a read error may underlie this. The chain links TRBV28 to TRBJ2-6; perhaps TRBD1 as D (5 bases). Germline V gene sequence: CDR1 MDHEN, CDR2 SYDVKM. The CDR3 covers 15 residues. Written as DNA, the CDR3 is TGTGCCAGCAGTTTCTTCAGGGTAGGGGCTAACGTCCTGACTTTC. Protein: CASSFFRVGANVLTF.

This clonotype was counted only a few times. This chain uses TRBV19 with TRBJ2-1; D is ambiguous. Trimming removed 9 bases from V and 7 bases from J, with 19 bases in between. CDR1 is LNHDA, CDR2 SQIVND, per germline (reference sequence). The CDR3 extends over 14 amino acids. CDR3 sequence (DNA): TGTGCCAGCACCAGTGGGTCAGGTAGGAATGAGCAGTTCTTC. Amino acids: CASTSGSGRNEQFF.